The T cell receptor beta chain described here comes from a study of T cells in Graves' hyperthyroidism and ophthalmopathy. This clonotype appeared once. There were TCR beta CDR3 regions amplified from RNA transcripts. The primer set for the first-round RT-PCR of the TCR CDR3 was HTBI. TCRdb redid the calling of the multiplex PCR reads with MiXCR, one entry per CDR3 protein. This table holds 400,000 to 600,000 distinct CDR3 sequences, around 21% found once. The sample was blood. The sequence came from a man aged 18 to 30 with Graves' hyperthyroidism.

The CDR3 region is CASSRPGERGTQYF. In nucleotides, the CDR3 is TGTGCCAGCAGTCGACCGGGGGAACGGGGGACCCAGTACTTC. The V call is TRBV12-3 or TRBV12-4, the J call TRBJ2-5, with D perhaps matching TRBD2 (6 bases). This CDR3 contains 14 residues. V lost 5 bases, J lost 7 bases, and 17 bases lay in between.